These 10 T cell receptor beta chains were all obtained from the same sample, sequenced in a study of early T cells in non-severe SARS-CoV-2 infection. TCRdb ran MiXCR on the 5' RACE reads and lists one entry per CDR3 protein. The sample lists 65,000 to 80,000 distinct CDR3 sequences, 10% to 12% occurring once. Sequencing was done on a sample of whole blood. These receptors were taken from an adult who was a healthcare worker with PCR-confirmed SARS-CoV-2 infection or an uninfected control (not recorded which).

This clonotype was detected ten times or more. The gene calls are TRBV29-1 and TRBJ2-7; D might be TRBD2 (5 bases). Per the germline V gene, CDR1 is SQVTM and CDR2 is ANQGSEA. This CDR3 has 11 amino acids. Trimming stripped 8 bases from V and 13 bases from J, with 21 bases between. CDR3 loop: CSSREGPHYYF. As DNA, the CDR3 is TGCAGCTCCCGGGAAGGTCCCCACTACTACTTC.

This clonotype occurred many times. CDR3 DNA: TGTGCCAGCAGCCCCACAGGGGGCAATCAGCCCCAGCATTTT. Its translation is CASSPTGGNQPQHF. The genes are TRBV6-6 and TRBJ1-5, with 7 bases fitting TRBD1. Trimming took 6 bases from V and 2 from J; bases not matched to a gene: 4. CDR1 is MNHNY and CDR2 is SVGAGI in the germline V gene (reference sequence). CDR3 length: 14 residues.

This clonotype showed up just a few times. The rearrangement joins TRBV15 to TRBJ1-4; weak D call: TRBD1 (6 bases). V gave up 1 base and J gave up 7 bases, with 25 bases separating them. Germline assignment: CDR1 LNHNV and CDR2 YYDKDF (reference sequence). The CDR3 is made up of 19 amino acids. The CDR3 protein is CATSRVMGMRTAWGEKLFF. The CDR3 DNA follows: TGTGCCACCAGCAGAGTCATGGGGATGAGGACAGCTTGGGGTGAAAAACTGTTTTTT.

As DNA, the CDR3 is TGTGCCAGCAGTTTAGGGCAGGGGGACATTCAGTACTTC. Translating gives CASSLGQGDIQYF. This chain uses TRBV12-3 or TRBV12-4 with TRBJ2-4, with 7 bases aligning to TRBD1. The CDR3 is 13 amino acids. The V segment lost 1 base and the J segment 8 bases; nucleotides outside the gene matches: 2.

This clonotype turned up a few times. The V call is TRBV19, the J call TRBJ1-2, with D possibly matching TRBD1 (5 bases). The CDR3 has 15 residues. In germline, CDR1 is LNHDA, CDR2 SQIVND (reference sequence). V was shortened by 6 bases and J by 5 bases, with 19 bases between the two germline ends. In DNA, the CDR3 is TGTGCCAGTAGCAAAGACAGCCGACCTCTATATGGCTACACCTTC. Translated: CASSKDSRPLYGYTF.

This clonotype has only a few counts. The rearrangement joins TRBV12-3 or TRBV12-4 to TRBJ1-4; 11 positions agree with TRBD1. There are 15 residues in the CDR3. V was clipped by 4 bases and J by 7 bases; unmatched bases: 5. CDR3: CASSSPGQGVEKLFF. As DNA, the CDR3 is TGTGCCAGCAGTTCCCCGGGACAGGGGGTTGAAAAACTGTTTTTT.

Concerning this clonotype itself: It may be a read error: a sequence one base away is much more abundant. The chain joins TRBV6-2 or TRBV6-3 to TRBJ1-1; D is unclear. The CDR3 is made up of 14 amino acids. Germline CDR1 is MNHEY and CDR2 is SVGEGT. The CDR3, as DNA: TGTGCCAGCAGTTACTCGACTCCGGGCCCTGAAGCTCTCTTT. This translates into CASSYSTPGPEALF.

This clonotype was seen just once. This may arise from a read error, as a much more abundant clone is one base away. The chain couples TRBV2 to TRBJ2-1; D may be TRBD2 (6 bases). The V gene's germline CDR1 is SNHLY and CDR2 FYNNEI. Trimming removed 10 bases from V and 0 bases from J, with 19 bases in between. This CDR3 comprises 16 residues. This CDR3 reads CANSSLDGSSYNEQFF. The CDR3 DNA follows: TGTGCCAACAGCTCGCTCGACGGGAGCTCCTACAATGAGCAGTTCTTC.

This clonotype was recorded a few times. This chain joins TRBV2 and TRBJ1-1; D possibly corresponds to TRBD1 (5 bases). Trimming cost V 5 bases and J 0 bases, with 7 bases left between them. Germline loops: CDR1 SNHLY, CDR2 FYNNEI. The CDR3 length is 13 residues. CDR3 sequence: CASSRQLNTEAFF. In DNA, the CDR3 is TGTGCCAGCAGTAGACAGTTGAACACTGAAGCTTTCTTT.

V is TRBV12-5 and J is TRBJ1-2; D ambiguous. This CDR3 is 13 amino acids long. Germline-derived CDR1 and CDR2 are LGHNT and FRNRAP. Trimming shortened V by 0 bases and J by 6 bases, and 8 bases separated the two germline ends. The CDR3 protein is CASGLVGRNGYTF. The CDR3 DNA sequence: TGTGCTAGTGGTTTGGTCGGGCGGAATGGCTACACCTTC. Based on the CDR3 plus reference TRBV12-5 and TRBJ1-2, the full variable domain is DARVTQTPRHKVTEMGQEVTMRCQPILGHNTVFWYRQTMMQGLELLAYFRNRAPLDDSGMPKDRFSAEMPDATLATLKIQPSEPRDSAVYFCASGLVGRNGYTFGSGTRLTVV.